Listed below are T cell receptor beta chains from one sample, sequenced in a study of blood T cell repertoires in COVID-19. Method: immunoSEQ multiplex PCR; TCRdb's copy keeps in-frame clones and lacks some. The sample yields about 200,000 clones, around 86% seen once. Sequences were obtained from PBMCs or T cells enriched from blood (not recorded which). All receptors come from a man aged 35 to 55 with acute COVID-19. Both conserved end residues are part of each CDR3. D genes are given only for firm matches. Not every row has a clone size; where given, it reads once, few, many or a size class.

D: NA; J: TRBJ2-2; size: NA; V: TRBV7-9; CDR3: CATSGPRNTGELFF; DNA: TGTGCCACCTCGGGTCCCCGTAACACCGGGGAGCTGTTTTTT
D: NA; J: TRBJ1-1; size: NA; V: TRBV7-2; CDR3: CASTYRGKDTEAFF; DNA: TGTGCCAGCACCTACCGGGGGAAGGACACTGAAGCTTTCTTT
D: NA; J: TRBJ2-7; size: NA; V: TRBV7-2; CDR3: CASSPRGNAYEQYF; DNA: TGTGCCAGCAGCCCACGCGGGAACGCCTACGAGCAGTACTTC
D: NA; J: TRBJ1-1; size: once; V: TRBV15; CDR3: CAAGVANTEAFF; DNA: TGTGCCGCAGGGGTCGCGAACACTGAAGCTTTCTTT
D: NA; J: TRBJ2-7; size: NA; V: TRBV10-1; CDR3: CASFTGGGYEQYF; DNA: TGCGCCAGCTTCACAGGGGGGGGTTACGAGCAGTACTTC
D: NA; J: TRBJ1-3; size: NA; V: TRBV7-2; CDR3: CASSLSGHSSGNTIYF; DNA: TGTGCCAGCAGCTTATCTGGCCACAGCTCTGGAAACACCATATATTTT
D: NA; J: TRBJ2-2; size: NA; V: TRBV29-1; CDR3: CSVSRQAVTGELFF; DNA: TGCAGCGTGAGCCGACAGGCCGTTACCGGGGAGCTGTTTTTT
D: NA; J: TRBJ2-5; size: NA; V: TRBV7-9; CDR3: CASSLDLRGAQYF; DNA: TGTGCCAGCAGCTTAGATCTCAGGGGGGCCCAGTACTTC
D: NA; J: TRBJ2-7; size: NA; V: TRBV4-1; CDR3: CASSQEHALDYHYEQYF; DNA: TGCGCCAGCAGCCAAGAGCACGCTTTGGACTACCACTACGAGCAGTACTTC
D: NA; J: TRBJ2-7; size: NA; V: TRBV24-1; CDR3: CATSDLQGYEQYF; DNA: TGTGCCACCAGTGATTTGCAGGGATACGAGCAGTACTTC
D: NA; J: TRBJ2-3; size: NA; V: TRBV5-1; CDR3: CASSIGTYKSTDTQYF; DNA: TGCGCCAGCAGCATAGGGACATACAAAAGCACAGATACGCAGTATTTT
D: TRBD1; J: TRBJ1-2; size: NA; V: TRBV28; CDR3: CASSLPGDRYGYTF; DNA: TGTGCCAGCAGTTTGCCGGGGGACAGATATGGCTACACCTTC
D: TRBD2; J: TRBJ2-1; size: NA; V: TRBV9; CDR3: CASSESGISYNEQFF; DNA: TGTGCCAGCAGCGAGAGCGGGATCTCCTACAATGAGCAGTTCTTC
D: NA; J: TRBJ2-2; size: NA; V: TRBV15; CDR3: CATSRDKSSAGELFF; DNA: TGTGCCACCAGCAGAGACAAATCGTCGGCCGGGGAGCTGTTTTTT
D: NA; J: TRBJ1-1; size: NA; V: TRBV7-9; CDR3: CASSGQQVLTEAFF; DNA: TGTGCCAGCAGCGGCCAACAGGTTTTGACTGAAGCTTTCTTT
D: NA; J: TRBJ2-6; size: NA; V: TRBV18; CDR3: CASSPVVAGANVLTF; DNA: TGTGCCAGCTCACCCGTGGTAGCTGGGGCCAACGTCCTGACTTTC
D: NA; J: TRBJ1-2; size: NA; V: TRBV27; CDR3: CASSLSLQGVGYTF; DNA: TGTGCCAGCAGTTTATCGCTGCAGGGCGTGGGCTACACCTTC
D: NA; J: TRBJ1-6; size: NA; V: TRBV4-1; CDR3: CASSQDGTYDSPLHF; DNA: TGCGCCAGCAGCCAAGACGGGACTTACGATTCACCCCTCCACTTT
D: TRBD1; J: TRBJ1-5; size: NA; V: TRBV13; CDR3: CASSSLRDRVLNQPQHF; DNA: TGTGCCAGCAGCTCGCTCCGGGACAGGGTCTTAAATCAGCCCCAGCATTTT
D: NA; J: TRBJ1-4; size: NA; V: TRBV28; CDR3: CASSIGQNEKLFF; DNA: TGTGCCAGCAGTATAGGACAGAATGAAAAACTGTTTTTT
D: NA; J: TRBJ1-1; size: NA; V: TRBV28; CDR3: CASSPSPGQVNTEAFF; DNA: TGTGCCAGCAGTCCATCCCCGGGACAAGTAAACACTGAAGCTTTCTTT
D: TRBD2; J: TRBJ2-3; size: NA; V: TRBV11-2; CDR3: CASSLIAGGTDTQYF; DNA: TGTGCCAGCAGCTTAATAGCGGGGGGCACAGATACGCAGTATTTT
D: TRBD2; J: TRBJ2-1; size: NA; V: TRBV5-1; CDR3: CASSTAGLAGPAEQFF; DNA: TGCGCCAGCAGCACCGCGGGACTAGCGGGACCCGCTGAGCAGTTCTTC
D: NA; J: TRBJ2-1; size: NA; V: TRBV3-1/TRBV3-2; CDR3: CASSHLYCGFQASNEQFF; DNA: TGTGCCAGCAGCCATCTATACTGCGGGTTTCAGGCCTCTAATGAGCAGTTCTTC
D: NA; J: TRBJ2-2; size: NA; V: TRBV2; CDR3: CASRTSDVGELFF; DNA: TGTGCCAGCAGAACAAGCGATGTCGGGGAGCTGTTTTTT
D: NA; J: TRBJ1-5; size: NA; V: TRBV9; CDR3: CASSVDSGGQPQHF; DNA: TGTGCCAGCAGCGTAGATTCGGGAGGTCAGCCCCAGCATTTT
D: TRBD2; J: TRBJ2-3; size: NA; V: TRBV7-3; CDR3: CASSLTLSRGLAGTDTQYF; DNA: TGTGCCAGCAGCTTAACGTTAAGTCGAGGACTAGCGGGAACAGATACGCAGTATTTT
D: TRBD1; J: TRBJ2-1; size: NA; V: TRBV29-1; CDR3: CSVEDVGQGYINEQFF; DNA: TGCAGCGTTGAAGACGTGGGACAGGGGTACATCAATGAGCAGTTCTTC
D: TRBD2; J: TRBJ2-7; size: NA; V: TRBV7-2; CDR3: CASSPLTGGNYEQYF; DNA: TGTGCCAGCAGCCCTCTCACGGGAGGTAACTACGAGCAGTACTTC
D: TRBD1; J: TRBJ1-3; size: NA; V: TRBV6-2/TRBV6-3; CDR3: CASSSDRSYSGNTIYF; DNA: TGTGCCAGCAGCTCGGACAGGTCCTACTCTGGAAACACCATATATTTT
D: NA; J: TRBJ1-1; size: NA; V: TRBV12-5; CDR3: CATLFGGENTEAFF; DNA: TGTGCTACCCTCTTCGGGGGGGAGAACACTGAAGCTTTCTTT
D: TRBD1; J: TRBJ1-1; size: NA; V: TRBV11-2; CDR3: CASSPDRGRGAEAFF; DNA: TGTGCCAGCAGCCCAGACAGGGGGAGGGGCGCTGAAGCTTTCTTT
D: NA; J: TRBJ1-6; size: NA; V: TRBV3-1/TRBV3-2; CDR3: CASSPSRNPNSPLHF; DNA: TGTGCCAGCAGCCCAAGCCGAAACCCAAATTCACCCCTCCACTTT
D: TRBD2; J: TRBJ2-1; size: few; V: TRBV27; CDR3: CASSSYSTSPRNEQFF; DNA: TGTGCCAGCAGTTCCTACTCGACTAGCCCCCGTAATGAGCAGTTCTTC